Listed here are 15 T cell receptor beta chains from one sample, sequenced in a study of shared clonotypes between healthy human individuals (dated by TCRdb to the early 2020s). Library construction relied on the immunoSEQ multiplex PCR assay. Held by TCRdb, this immuneACCESS table contains in-frame sequences only and omits some clones. Under half of the omission traces to an unresolved V gene where checked; the cause of the rest is unknown. Here the sample has some 1,100,000 clones; around 78% occur a single time. In total, the top ten clones hold approximately 0.5% of the sample. The specimen sequenced was memory CD4+ T cells from PBMCs. Reading the label with the study, this specimen's cell subset or site is: CD45RA-negative fraction. The receptors shown here come from a man younger than 35 in good health. Some clones in this sample may be carry-over from other donors' samples.

The V gene is TRBV5-6, the J gene TRBJ2-1; TRBD2 aligns across 12 bases. The CDR3 consists of 16 residues. Germline CDR1 reads SGHDT; CDR2 reads YYEEEE. V lost 5 bases to trimming and J lost 7 bases; unmatched junction nucleotides: 10. This chain's CDR3 is CASSSVLAGGPNEQFF. Here the CDR3 DNA reads TGTGCCAGCAGTTCAGTTCTAGCGGGAGGGCCGAATGAGCAGTTCTTC.

This clone showed up just a few times. The chain couples TRBV28 to TRBJ1-1; a weak D match, TRBD1 (5 bases). V dropped 7 bases and J dropped 1 base, with 7 bases sitting between them. Per the germline V gene, CDR1 is MDHEN and CDR2 is SYDVKM. This CDR3 has 12 residues. CDR3 in amino acids: CASNTGNTEAFF. CDR3 bases: TGTGCCAGCAACACAGGGAACACTGAAGCTTTCTTT.

This sequence joins TRBV29-1 and TRBJ2-1, with 10 bases lining up with TRBD2. The CDR3 loop spans 19 amino acids. Germline-derived CDR1 and CDR2 are SQVTM and ANQGSEA. V shed 5 bases and J 3 bases; nucleotides not matched to a gene: 19. The CDR3 loop reads CSVRPYPGLASPIYNEQFF. CDR3 coding DNA: TGCAGCGTTCGTCCCTATCCGGGACTAGCGTCCCCCATCTACAATGAGCAGTTCTTC.

This chain links TRBV18 with TRBJ2-2, with 9 bases matching TRBD2. Germline trimming cut 5 bases from V and 3 bases from J; bases unmatched to any gene: 1. Looked up from germline, CDR1 is KGHSH and CDR2 is LQKENI. The CDR3 runs 14 residues. The CDR3 loop reads CASSLAGDTGELFF. The CDR3 region has the DNA TGTGCCAGCTCATTAGCGGGAGACACCGGGGAGCTGTTTTTT.

The J gene is TRBJ1-5, the V gene TRBV9; no clear D. The CDR3 extends over 14 amino acids. V gave up 0 bases and J gave up 6 bases, with 10 bases separating them. CDR1 is SGDLS and CDR2 is YYNGEE in the germline V gene. The DNA of the CDR3 is TGTGCCAGCAGCGTAGTCCGGGATCCTCAGCCCCAGCATTTT. This encodes CASSVVRDPQPQHF.

This clone was seen a handful of times. This sequence joins TRBV9 and TRBJ1-4; unclear D gene. Germline V gene data show CDR1 as SGDLS and CDR2 as YYNGEE. The length of the CDR3 is 14 residues. Trimming stripped 0 bases from V and 5 bases from J, with 8 bases between. This chain's CDR3 is CASSVGLRNEKLFF. In nucleotides, the CDR3 is TGTGCCAGCAGCGTAGGTCTCAGAAATGAAAAACTGTTTTTT. The whole variable domain, remainder taken from reference TRBV9 and TRBJ1-4, is DSGVTQTPKHLITATGQRVTLRCSPRSGDLSVYWYQQSLDQGLQFLIQYYNGEERAKGNILERFSAQQFPDLHSELNLSSLELGDSALYFCASSVGLRNEKLFFGSGTQLSVL.

The chain uses TRBV2 and TRBJ2-7; D gene ambiguous. Germline V gene sequence: CDR1 SNHLY, CDR2 FYNNEI. The ends were cut back, 4 bases at V and 4 bases at J, with 8 bases in the middle. The CDR3 totals 12 residues. CDR3 DNA sequence: TGTGCCAGCAGTGTCGGGCGTTACGAGCAGTACTTC. Protein product: CASSVGRYEQYF.

In its sample, this clone was seen a few times. This chain uses TRBV19 with TRBJ1-4; D not certain. V lost 3 bases and J 8 bases, leaving 4 bases between the germline ends. From germline, CDR1 is LNHDA and CDR2 SQIVND (reference sequence). The CDR3 consists of 11 residues. The DNA of the CDR3 is TGTGCCAGTAGTATCACAGAAAAACTGTTTTTT. Translating it yields CASSITEKLFF.

The J gene is TRBJ2-2, the V gene TRBV11-3, with D maybe TRBD2 (5 bases). This CDR3 is built from 17 residues. CDR1 is SGHNT, CDR2 YENEEA, per germline. Trimming took off 2 bases at V and 0 bases at J, with 13 bases between the two ends. The DNA of the CDR3 is TGTGCCAGCAGCTTATCCGGACTCCCGGCGAACACCGGGGAGCTGTTTTTT. Translated, it gives CASSLSGLPANTGELFF.

V usage is TRBV10-3 and J usage is TRBJ1-5; D is unresolved. Trimming took 4 bases from V and 1 from J, leaving 5 bases between them. This CDR3 comprises 13 residues. Germline-derived CDR1 and CDR2 are ENHRY and SYGVKD. This chain's CDR3 is CAISVGSNQPQHF. The CDR3 DNA is TGTGCCATCAGTGTGGGGAGCAATCAGCCCCAGCATTTT.

The count of this clone is one. The chain combines TRBV6-5 with TRBJ1-5, with 7 bases aligning to TRBD1. CDR1 and CDR2 (germline): MNHEY, SVGAGI. The CDR3 runs 14 residues. Trimming took 8 bases from V and 4 from J; bases not matched to a gene: 8. The DNA for the CDR3 is TGTGCCAGCCAAAGGGGGCTTGGAAATCAGCCCCAGCATTTT. Residues: CASQRGLGNQPQHF.

The genes are TRBV7-8 and TRBJ1-1; TRBD1 is a possible D gene (5 bases). CDR3 length: 13 amino acids. V was shortened by 3 bases and J by 10 bases, with 15 bases between the two germline ends. Germline CDR1 SGHVS, CDR2 FQNEAQ. This chain's CDR3 is CASSFSPVGGAFF. The DNA for the CDR3 is TGTGCCAGCAGCTTCAGCCCAGTGGGGGGAGCTTTCTTT.

The CDR3 loop is CASSPGWGRGNNEQFF. The CDR3 DNA follows: TGTGCCAGCAGTCCGGGATGGGGTAGAGGAAACAATGAGCAGTTCTTC. V and J are TRBV6-4 and TRBJ2-1; D possibly corresponds to TRBD2 (5 bases). CDR3 length: 16 amino acids. V was shortened by 5 bases and J by 5 bases, with 19 bases between the two germline ends. Germline CDR1 and CDR2: MRHNA and SNTAGT.

The V call is TRBV30, the J call TRBJ2-7; no firm D call. Germline-derived CDR1 and CDR2 are GTSNPN and SVGIG (reference sequence). CDR3 size: 14 residues. With 0 bases removed from V and 2 bases from J, the gap between germline ends came to 11 bases. The CDR3 reads CAWSVSWNTYEQYF. The CDR3 DNA reads TGTGCCTGGAGTGTATCTTGGAATACCTACGAGCAGTACTTC.

This clone occurred a few times. The V gene is TRBV19, the J gene TRBJ1-5, with 7 bases identical to TRBD1. Germline V gives CDR1 LNHDA, CDR2 SQIVND (reference sequence). The junction had 4 bases not matched to a gene; V was cut back by 7 bases and J by 7 bases. The CDR3 covers 12 residues. The CDR3 spells CASKQGNQPQHF. The CDR3 DNA reads TGTGCCAGTAAACAGGGGAACCAGCCCCAGCATTTT.